This T cell receptor (beta chain) was recovered during a study of shared clonotypes between healthy human individuals. Trimming pared 4 bases from V and 5 bases from J, leaving 17 bases between. Germline loops: CDR1 SGHDN, CDR2 FVKESK. CDR3 length equals 15 residues. Some clones are missing from TCRdb's copy, which holds only in-frame ones; the method was immunoSEQ multiplex PCR. The data show about 1.5 million clones, 95% to 99% seen once. This chain links TRBV14 with TRBJ2-5; D possibly corresponds to TRBD2 (6 bases). Sequenced: naive CD4+ T cells sorted from blood. Subset reported: CD45RA+ positively selected. This sequence was found in a man younger than 40 in good health. CDR3 nucleotide sequence: TGTGCCAGCAGCCGGCCGATTGTGGGACTGGAGACCCAGTACTTC. Translated, it gives CASSRPIVGLETQYF.